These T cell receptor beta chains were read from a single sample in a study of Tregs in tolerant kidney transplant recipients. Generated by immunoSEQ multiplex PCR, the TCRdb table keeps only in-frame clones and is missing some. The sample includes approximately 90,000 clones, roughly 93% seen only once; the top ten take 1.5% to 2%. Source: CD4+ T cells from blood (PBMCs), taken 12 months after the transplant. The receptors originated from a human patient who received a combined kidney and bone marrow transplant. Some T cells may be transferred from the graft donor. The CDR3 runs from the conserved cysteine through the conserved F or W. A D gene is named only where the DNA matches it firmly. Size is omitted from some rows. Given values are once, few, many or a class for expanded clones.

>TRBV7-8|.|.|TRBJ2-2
TGTGCCAGCAGCTTAGGGTTCGGTCCGAACACCGGGGAGCTGTTTTTT
CASSLGFGPNTGELFF
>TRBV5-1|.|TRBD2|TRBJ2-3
TGCGCCAGCAGCCCCCGACTAAGCGGGACCACAGATACGCAGTATTTT
CASSPRLSGTTDTQYF
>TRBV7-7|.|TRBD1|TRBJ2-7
TGTGCCAGCAGCCGAGGACAGGGAAGCTCCTACGAGCAGTACTTC
CASSRGQGSSYEQYF
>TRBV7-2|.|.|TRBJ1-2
TGTGCCAGCAGACAGACCCGAAACTACACCTTC
CASRQTRNYTF
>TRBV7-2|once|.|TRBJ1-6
TGTGCCAGCAGCTTAGGACAGGCCCAAAATTCCCCCCTCCACTTT
CASSLGQAQNSPLHF
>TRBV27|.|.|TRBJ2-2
TGTGCCAGCAGTTCCCTAGGGGGACCCTCAAACACCGGGGAGCTGTTTTTT
CASSSLGGPSNTGELFF
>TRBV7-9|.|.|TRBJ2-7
TGTGCCAGCAGCTTAGGGCGGGACGGGACCTACGAGCAGTACTTC
CASSLGRDGTYEQYF
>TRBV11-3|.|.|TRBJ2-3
TGTGCCAGCAGCTCCTCGTCTGCCGCAGAGGGCACAGATACGCAGTATTTT
CASSSSSAAEGTDTQYF
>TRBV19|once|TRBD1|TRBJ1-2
TGTGCCAGTAGAAGGATAGACAGGGGAGGCTACACCTTC
CASRRIDRGGYTF
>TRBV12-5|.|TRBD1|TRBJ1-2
TGTGCTAGTGGTCAGACAATACAGGGGGCGCGGGGCTATGGCTACACCTTC
CASGQTIQGARGYGYTF
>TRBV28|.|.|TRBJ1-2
TGTGCCAGCAGTTTAGTGACAGATTTTGGCTACACCTTC
CASSLVTDFGYTF
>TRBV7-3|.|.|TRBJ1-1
TGTGCCAGCGCCCGGACAGACAACACTGAAGCTTTCTTT
CASARTDNTEAFF
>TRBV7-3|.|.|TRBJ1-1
TGTGCCAGCAGTCTAGTTCCGAGCACTGAAGCTTTCTTT
CASSLVPSTEAFF
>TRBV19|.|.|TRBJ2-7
TGTGCCAGTAGTATCGGGAAGTACGAGCAGTACTTC
CASSIGKYEQYF
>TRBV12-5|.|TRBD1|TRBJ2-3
TGTGCTAGTGGTCTAGCCGACAGGGTTACAGATACGCAGTATTTT
CASGLADRVTDTQYF
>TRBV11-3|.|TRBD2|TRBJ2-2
TGTGCCAGCAGCTTAGACGGGGGGGCCCTCGGGGAGCTGTTTTTT
CASSLDGGALGELFF
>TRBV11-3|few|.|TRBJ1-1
TGTGCCAGCAGCTTACAGGTATTGAACACTGAAGCTTTCTTT
CASSLQVLNTEAFF
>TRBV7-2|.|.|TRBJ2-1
TGTGCCAGCAGCTTACGGGGACTCCACAATGAGCAGTTCTTC
CASSLRGLHNEQFF
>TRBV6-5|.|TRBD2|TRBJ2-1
TGTGCCAGCAGTTTTTGGCGGGAGGCAACCTACAATGAGCAGTTCTTC
CASSFWREATYNEQFF
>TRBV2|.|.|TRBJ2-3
TGTGCCACCTCACGACAGAGGCACACAGATACGCAGTATTTT
CATSRQRHTDTQYF
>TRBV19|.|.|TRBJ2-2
TGTGCCAGTAGTATATTGGTGCCTGGCGGCACCGGGGAGCTGTTTTTT
CASSILVPGGTGELFF
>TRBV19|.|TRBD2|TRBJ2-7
TGTGCCAGCAGGACTAGCGGCTCCTGGGTCTACGAGCAGTACTTC
CASRTSGSWVYEQYF
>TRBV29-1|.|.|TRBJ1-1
TGCAGCGCCGTATTGAACACTGAAGCTTTCTTT
CSAVLNTEAFF
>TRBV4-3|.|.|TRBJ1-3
TGCGCCAGCAGCCAATCTCTAGTATTCTCTGGAAACACCATATATTTT
CASSQSLVFSGNTIYF
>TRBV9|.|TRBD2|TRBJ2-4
TGTGCCAGCAGCGTGGGCGGGGGAGTAAACATTCAGTACTTC
CASSVGGGVNIQYF
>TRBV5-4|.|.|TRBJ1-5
TGTGCCAGCAGCCAGCAGGACATAAAAAGAAGCAATCAGCCCCAGCATTTT
CASSQQDIKRSNQPQHF
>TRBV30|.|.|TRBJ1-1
TGTGCCTGGAGTGTACTAAGGGCGGAGGTAGCTTTCTTT
CAWSVLRAEVAFF
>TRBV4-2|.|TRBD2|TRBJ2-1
TGTGCCAGCAGCCTATTAGCGGGAGGGTCCTACAATGAGCAGTTCTTC
CASSLLAGGSYNEQFF
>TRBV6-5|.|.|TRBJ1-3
TGTGCCAACCCACAGGACTCTGGAAACACCATATATTTT
CANPQDSGNTIYF
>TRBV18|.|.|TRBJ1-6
TGTGCCAGCTCACCAGGGAGCTCCTATAATTCACCCCTCCACTTT
CASSPGSSYNSPLHF
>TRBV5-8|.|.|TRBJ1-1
TGTGCCAGCAGCTTGGGGGGCAGGGGGAACACTGAAGCTTTCTTT
CASSLGGRGNTEAFF
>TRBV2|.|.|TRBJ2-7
TGTGCCAGCCGTGTAGGGGTCTACGAGCAGTACTTC
CASRVGVYEQYF
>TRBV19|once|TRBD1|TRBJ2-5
TGTGCCAGTAGTACTCTCCGTGGGACAGGGGAAGAGACCCAGTACTTC
CASSTLRGTGEETQYF
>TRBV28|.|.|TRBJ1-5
TGTGCCAGCAGCTATTTCGACAGGAGCAATCAGCCCCAGCATTTT
CASSYFDRSNQPQHF
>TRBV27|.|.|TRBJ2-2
TGTGCCAGCAGTTTATGGGCAAGTGCGAACACCGGGGAGCTGTTTTTT
CASSLWASANTGELFF
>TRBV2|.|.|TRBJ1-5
TGTGCCAGCAGTGAAGCGCTTAGCTCTTATAGCAATCAGCCCCAGCATTTT
CASSEALSSYSNQPQHF
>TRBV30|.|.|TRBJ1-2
TGTGCCTGGAGTGTACCAGGGCAGGGAAAGGGATATGGCTACACCTTC
CAWSVPGQGKGYGYTF
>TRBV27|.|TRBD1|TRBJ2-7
TGTGCCAGCAGTCCGGACAGGGGTTTAATTTACGAGCAGTACTTC
CASSPDRGLIYEQYF
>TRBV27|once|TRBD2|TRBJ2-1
TGTGCCAGCAGTCCCTGGTTCCGGGAGGGGAGCTCCTACAATGAGCAGTTCTTC
CASSPWFREGSSYNEQFF
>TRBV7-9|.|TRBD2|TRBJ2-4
TGTGCCAGCAGCCCCGGGACTAGCTTCGAAAACATTCAGTACTTC
CASSPGTSFENIQYF
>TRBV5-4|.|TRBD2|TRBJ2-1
TGTGCCAGCAGCTTAGCGGGGGGGGCTTACAATGAGCAGTTCTTC
CASSLAGGAYNEQFF
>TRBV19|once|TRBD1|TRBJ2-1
TGTGCCAGTAGTCCGGGACAGGGCGTCCTCCTGAACAATGAGCAGTTCTTC
CASSPGQGVLLNNEQFF
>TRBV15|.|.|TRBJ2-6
TGTGCCACCAGCCGAGATTTTCCGTTTCTCTCTGGGGCCAACGTCCTGACTTTC
CATSRDFPFLSGANVLTF
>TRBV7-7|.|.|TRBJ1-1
TGTGCCAGCAGCCCAAACAGGAACACTGAAGCTTTCTTT
CASSPNRNTEAFF
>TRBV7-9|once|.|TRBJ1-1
TGTGCCAGCAGCTTATTTGGCCTATCGGGCACTGAAGCTTTCTTT
CASSLFGLSGTEAFF
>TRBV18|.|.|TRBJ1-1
TGTGCCAGCTCGTTCGGGAACACTGAAGCTTTCTTT
CASSFGNTEAFF
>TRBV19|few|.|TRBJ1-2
TGTGCCAGTAGTATAGCTACGCAAAGTTACACCTTC
CASSIATQSYTF
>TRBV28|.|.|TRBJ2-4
TGTGCCAGCAGCCTACGGAAACAGGGACGGGCCAAAAACATTCAGTACTTC
CASSLRKQGRAKNIQYF